One sample yielded the 27 T cell receptor beta chains listed below, sequenced in a study of T cell repertoires in cytomegalovirus infection. Antigen specificity for these receptors is unknown. TCRdb reprocessed the reads via MiXCR and lists one record per CDR3 protein. Of about 100,000 distinct CDR3 sequences in the sample, about 40% were seen once. This specimen consisted of CD8+ T cells from cultured PBMCs, obtained from culture after CMV antigen stimulation. These receptors were obtained from a human donor in good health (CMV status not recorded). Some clones in this sample may be carry-over from other donors' samples.

The chain links TRBV4-1 to TRBJ1-6, with a weak D call TRBD1 (6 bases). V was trimmed by 1 base and J by 7 bases, leaving 8 bases between them. The CDR3 totals 14 residues. Per the germline V gene, CDR1 is MGHRA and CDR2 is YSYEKL. As DNA, the CDR3 is TGCGCCAGCAGCCAAGTCGACAGGAATTCACCCCTCCACTTT. Translating it yields CASSQVDRNSPLHF.

The V call is TRBV3-1, the J call TRBJ2-3; TRBD2 aligns across 7 bases. The length of the CDR3 is 19 residues. The ends lost 0 bases at V and 2 bases at J; junction bases unmatched: 14. Germline values: CDR1 LGHDT, CDR2 YNNKEL (reference sequence). The CDR3 here is CASSQEVGLAVSFTDTQYF. The CDR3 DNA reads as TGTGCCAGCAGCCAAGAAGTAGGGCTAGCGGTCTCCTTCACAGATACGCAGTATTTT.

The rearrangement joins TRBV6-5 to TRBJ2-3, with TRBD2 matching over 8 bases. Germline CDR1 reads MNHEY; CDR2 reads SVGAGI. This CDR3 spans 15 amino acids. V dropped 5 bases and J dropped 1; count of bases not matched to a gene: 5. The CDR3 nucleotides read TGTGCCAGCAGTCAACAACTAGCGGGCACAGATACGCAGTATTTT. Its protein product is CASSQQLAGTDTQYF.

The CDR3 loop reads CASSEAAGGGSAEQYF. The CDR3 nucleotides read TGTGCCAGCAGTGAAGCGGCGGGGGGCGGTTCCGCCGAGCAGTACTTC. The chain joins TRBV6-1 to TRBJ2-7; 8 positions agree with TRBD2. CDR1 and CDR2 (germline): MNHNS, SASEGT. Trimming cost V 0 bases and J 6 bases; bases outside gene matches: 10. CDR3 length equals 16 residues.

This clonotype was picked up a small number of times. The chain joins TRBV11-2 to TRBJ1-2; tentatively, D is TRBD1 (6 bases). In germline, CDR1 is SGHAT, CDR2 FQNNGV. This CDR3 is built from 15 residues. V was trimmed by 5 bases and J by 1 base, leaving 14 bases between them. This CDR3 reads CASSPNDRYNYGYTF. CDR3 coding DNA: TGTGCCAGCAGCCCGAACGACAGGTATAACTATGGCTACACCTTC.

The chain joins TRBV19 to TRBJ1-5, with 7 bases lining up with TRBD1. With V trimmed by 5 bases and J by 5 bases, 6 bases remained unmatched. Germline CDR1 and CDR2: LNHDA and SQIVND (reference sequence). There are 14 residues in the CDR3. For the CDR3, the DNA is TGTGCCAGTAGTGTACAGGGGCGGGATCAGCCCCAGCATTTT. It translates to CASSVQGRDQPQHF. The entire variable domain, with the rest obtained from reference TRBV19 and TRBJ1-5, is as follows: DGGITQSPKYLFRKEGQNVTLSCEQNLNHDAMYWYRQDPGQGLRLIYYSQIVNDFQKGDIAEGYSVSREKKESFPLTVTSAQKNPTAFYLCASSVQGRDQPQHFGDGTRLSIL.

The CDR3 DNA reads TGTGCCAGCAGCTATTTGACCCAAGAGACCCAGTACTTC. Translating gives CASSYLTQETQYF. The rearrangement links TRBV7-4 to TRBJ2-5; no clear D gene. This CDR3 has 13 residues. Germline CDR1 reads SGHVT; CDR2 reads SQSDAQ. With 4 bases removed from V and 1 base from J, the gap between germline ends came to 7 bases.

The rearrangement links TRBV11-2 to TRBJ1-1, with D uncertain. Germline CDR1 and CDR2: SGHAT and FQNNGV. V dropped 3 bases and J dropped 2 bases, with 7 bases sitting between them. The CDR3 has 13 amino acids. In DNA, the CDR3 is TGTGCCAGCAGCTTGGCTAGAAACACTGAAGCTTTCTTT. It translates to CASSLARNTEAFF.

This chain links TRBV9 with TRBJ1-4; 8 positions agree with TRBD1. V dropped 3 bases and J dropped 2; count of bases not matched to a gene: 3. CDR3 length equals 15 residues. CDR1 and CDR2 (germline): SGDLS, YYNGEE. The CDR3 DNA reads TGTGCCAGCAGCGCGACAGGGGTCACTAATGAAAAACTGTTTTTT. Translated: CASSATGVTNEKLFF. Combining the CDR3 with reference TRBV9 and TRBJ1-4 gives the whole variable domain DSGVTQTPKHLITATGQRVTLRCSPRSGDLSVYWYQQSLDQGLQFLIQYYNGEERAKGNILERFSAQQFPDLHSELNLSSLELGDSALYFCASSATGVTNEKLFFGSGTQLSVL.

The V and J genes are TRBV5-3 and TRBJ1-3; the D is unclear. TRBV5-3 is known as an ORF, though its function is uncertain. Deletions cut 8 bases from V and 8 bases from J, with 23 bases between. This CDR3 region has 15 residues. The CDR3 loop is CASSTRGEPADTIYF. CDR3 sequence (DNA): TGTGCCAGCAGCACCCGTGGCGAACCGGCCGACACCATATATTTT.

The rearrangement links TRBV15 to TRBJ2-1; no clear D. The CDR3 contains 13 residues. With 1 base removed from V and 6 bases from J, the gap between germline ends came to 7 bases. Germline V lookup: CDR1 LNHNV, CDR2 YYDKDF (reference sequence). CDR3 amino acids: CATSRVVSNEQFF. In nucleotides, the CDR3 is TGTGCCACCAGCAGAGTAGTGAGCAATGAGCAGTTCTTC.

This rearrangement joins TRBV6-2 or TRBV6-3 to TRBJ2-7; 7 positions agree with TRBD1. This CDR3 is built from 16 residues. V was clipped by 4 bases and J by 1 base; unmatched bases: 10. Germline V CDR1 and CDR2: MNHEY, SVGEGT. The CDR3 region is CASSFKNRQGSYEQYF. The DNA for the CDR3 is TGTGCCAGCAGTTTCAAGAACCGACAGGGATCCTACGAGCAGTACTTC.

In this sample, this clonotype turned up many times. The chain couples TRBV12-3 or TRBV12-4 to TRBJ1-4; D remains unclear. This CDR3 contains 16 residues. Deletions cut 3 bases from V and 0 bases from J, with 11 bases between. The CDR3 is CASSFTIGTTNEKLFF. In nucleotides, the CDR3 is TGTGCCAGCAGTTTTACCATAGGGACAACTAATGAAAAACTGTTTTTT.

The chain recombines TRBV27 with TRBJ1-2; no clear D gene. V lost 7 bases and J lost 0, with 9 bases in between. The CDR3 extends over 13 amino acids. In germline, CDR1 is MNHEY, CDR2 SMNVEV (reference sequence). The CDR3 bases are TGTGCCAGCATTTTTACCGCTAACTATGGCTACACCTTC. This codes for CASIFTANYGYTF.

This sequence joins TRBV2 and TRBJ1-5; the D gene is possibly TRBD1 (5 bases). This CDR3 spans 14 amino acids. Trimming took off 7 bases at V and 7 bases at J, with 17 bases between the two ends. Germline-derived CDR1 and CDR2 are SNHLY and FYNNEI. The CDR3: CASKVGADQQPQHF. The DNA of the CDR3 is TGTGCCAGCAAAGTCGGGGCCGATCAGCAGCCCCAGCATTTT.

In its sample, this clonotype was seen many times. J is TRBJ2-7 and V is TRBV27, with D possibly TRBD1 on 6 matching bases. V was pared by 0 bases and J by 5 bases, with 11 bases between. The CDR3 spans 14 residues. CDR1 and CDR2 from the germline V gene are MNHEY and SMNVEV (reference sequence). The CDR3 sequence: CASSLSRAGDEQYF. The CDR3 DNA reads TGTGCCAGCAGTTTATCCCGTGCAGGGGACGAGCAGTACTTC.

This clonotype was counted between two and nine times. The chain links TRBV20-1 to TRBJ2-7; TRBD2 might be the D (6 bases). Trimming left V 1 base short and J 7 bases short, with 20 bases between. Germline V gene lookup returns CDR1 DFQATT and CDR2 SNEGSKA (reference sequence). The CDR3 spans 15 residues. Written as DNA, the CDR3 is TGCAGTGCTAGAGTAGGCGGGACTCCTCGTAGAGAGCAGTACTTC. This translates into CSARVGGTPRREQYF.

This clonotype has at least ten counts. This sequence joins TRBV6-1 and TRBJ2-2, with 12 bases identical to TRBD2. V lost 2 bases to trimming and J lost 7 bases; unmatched junction nucleotides: 8. Germline-derived CDR1 and CDR2 are MNHNS and SASEGT. The CDR3 is 17 amino acids. The CDR3 region is CASSEILAGGIGGELFF. CDR3 bases: TGTGCCAGCAGTGAAATACTAGCGGGGGGTATTGGCGGGGAGCTGTTTTTT.

The rearrangement links TRBV6-5 to TRBJ1-1; no clear D. The germline CDR1 and CDR2 sequences are MNHEY and SVGAGI. Deletions cut 7 bases from V and 0 bases from J, with 18 bases between. This CDR3 has 16 amino acids. The CDR3 loop reads CASKNVIRGMNTEAFF. The CDR3 DNA follows: TGTGCCAGCAAAAACGTCATCCGTGGAATGAACACTGAAGCTTTCTTT.

The V and J genes are TRBV7-9 and TRBJ2-3, with no clear D. Germline CDR1 and CDR2: SEHNR and FQNEAQ (reference sequence). The CDR3 spans 14 residues. Trimming took 2 bases from V and 2 from J, leaving 8 bases between them. The CDR3 region is CASSLFSTTDTQYF. CDR3 sequence (DNA): TGTGCCAGCAGCTTATTTTCGACCACAGATACGCAGTATTTT.

The table lists this clonotype with a few counts. This chain links TRBV7-6 with TRBJ2-7, with a possible D match to TRBD1 (6 bases). Germline-derived CDR1 and CDR2 are SGHVS and FNYEAQ. V was clipped by 1 base and J by 2 bases, with 6 bases between them. The CDR3 loop spans 13 amino acids. The CDR3 region is CASSLGDTYEQYF. CDR3 in DNA: TGTGCCAGCAGCTTAGGGGACACCTACGAGCAGTACTTC.

V and J are TRBV7-9 and TRBJ1-6; D is uncertain. V lost 7 bases, J lost 8 bases, and 15 bases lay in between. CDR3 size: 14 residues. The V gene's germline CDR1 is SEHNR and CDR2 FQNEAQ (reference sequence). The CDR3 DNA sequence: TGTGCCAGCACAACGACTGGCCCTGATTCACCCCTCCACTTT. Encoded protein: CASTTTGPDSPLHF.

This clonotype occurred a few times. This chain joins TRBV7-8 and TRBJ2-4, with a tentative D call TRBD2 (5 bases). The CDR3 runs to 16 residues. V lost 5 bases and J lost 8, with 22 bases in between. CDR1 SGHVS and CDR2 FQNEAQ come from the germline V gene. The CDR3 spells CASSPLALMGRDIQYF. For the CDR3, the DNA is TGTGCCAGCAGCCCCCTTGCACTAATGGGGAGAGACATTCAGTACTTC.

V is TRBV28 and J is TRBJ2-7; D possibly matches TRBD1 or TRBD2 (5 bases each). V lost 3 bases and J 6 bases, leaving 15 bases between the germline ends. CDR1 is MDHEN, CDR2 SYDVKM, per germline. The CDR3 covers 14 residues. The chain's CDR3 is CASSLGSGGSEQYF. The CDR3 region has the DNA TGTGCCAGCAGTTTGGGCAGTGGGGGTTCCGAGCAGTACTTC.

The chain is built from TRBV25-1 and TRBJ1-2, with D perhaps TRBD1 (5 bases). V was cut by 7 bases and J by 5 bases, with 29 bases left in between. The germline CDR1 and CDR2 sequences are MGHDK and SYGVNS. This CDR3 is built from 18 residues. The CDR3 DNA follows: TGTGCCAGCAATTATTCCACAACAGGCTACCCCTTAATTTATGGCTACACCTTC. As protein: CASNYSTTGYPLIYGYTF.

This CDR3 is CASSETGATGYLFF. The CDR3 DNA reads TGTGCCAGCAGTGAAACAGGAGCGACAGGGTACCTGTTTTTT. This chain connects TRBV6-1 to TRBJ1-4, with 7 bases matching TRBD1. Germline CDR1 is MNHNS and CDR2 is SASEGT. J lost 14 bases, V lost 2 bases, and 11 bases had no gene match. The CDR3 is 14 amino acids.

The V and J genes are TRBV7-6 and TRBJ2-7; a possible D gene is TRBD1 (6 bases). This CDR3 is built from 12 residues. The V gene's germline CDR1 is SGHVS and CDR2 FNYEAQ. V gave up 5 bases and J gave up 5 bases, with 10 bases separating them. The CDR3 here is CASSPDRNEQYF. The CDR3 coding sequence is TGTGCCAGCAGCCCTGACAGGAACGAGCAGTACTTC.